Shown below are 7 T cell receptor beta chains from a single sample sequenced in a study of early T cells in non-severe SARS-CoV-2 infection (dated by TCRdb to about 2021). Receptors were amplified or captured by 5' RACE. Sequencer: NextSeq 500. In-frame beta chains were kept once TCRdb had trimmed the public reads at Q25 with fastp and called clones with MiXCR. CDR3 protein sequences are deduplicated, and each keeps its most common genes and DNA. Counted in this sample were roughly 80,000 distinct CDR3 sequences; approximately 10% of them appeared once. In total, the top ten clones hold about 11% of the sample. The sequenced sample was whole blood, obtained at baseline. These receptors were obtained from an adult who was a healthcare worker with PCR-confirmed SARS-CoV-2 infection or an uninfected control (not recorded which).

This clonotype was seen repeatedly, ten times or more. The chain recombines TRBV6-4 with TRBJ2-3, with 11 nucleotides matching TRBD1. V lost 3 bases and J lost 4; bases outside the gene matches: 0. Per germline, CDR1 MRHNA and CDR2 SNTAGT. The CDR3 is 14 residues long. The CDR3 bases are TGTGCCAGCAGTGAGGGACAGGGGGCAGATACGCAGTATTTT. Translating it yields CASSEGQGADTQYF.

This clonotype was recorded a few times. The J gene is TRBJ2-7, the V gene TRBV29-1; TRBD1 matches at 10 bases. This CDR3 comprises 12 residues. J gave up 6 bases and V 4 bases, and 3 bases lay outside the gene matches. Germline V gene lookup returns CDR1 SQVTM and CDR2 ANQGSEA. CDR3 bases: TGCAGCGTTGCGGACAGGGGGAGCGAGCAGTACTTC. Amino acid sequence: CSVADRGSEQYF.

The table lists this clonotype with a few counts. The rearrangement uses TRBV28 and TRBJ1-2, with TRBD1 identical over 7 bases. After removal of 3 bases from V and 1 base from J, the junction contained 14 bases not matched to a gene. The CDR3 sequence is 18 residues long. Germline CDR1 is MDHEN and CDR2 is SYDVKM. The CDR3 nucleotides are TGTGCCAGCAGTTTCGGGCGACAGGGTCCAATCCTTAACTATGGCTACACCTTC. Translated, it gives CASSFGRQGPILNYGYTF.

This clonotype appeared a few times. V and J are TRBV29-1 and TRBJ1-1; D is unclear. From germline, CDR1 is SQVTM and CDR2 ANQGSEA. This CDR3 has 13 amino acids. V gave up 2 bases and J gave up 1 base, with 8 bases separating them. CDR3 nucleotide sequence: TGCAGCGTTGAATCGACTTCGAACACTGAAGCTTTCTTT. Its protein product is CSVESTSNTEAFF.

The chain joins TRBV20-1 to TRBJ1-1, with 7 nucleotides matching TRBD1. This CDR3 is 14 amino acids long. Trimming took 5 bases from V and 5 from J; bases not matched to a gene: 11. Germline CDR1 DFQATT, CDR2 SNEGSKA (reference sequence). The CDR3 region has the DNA TGCAGTGCTGCTCCGGGACAGAGAGTTACTGAAGCTTTCTTT. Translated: CSAAPGQRVTEAFF.

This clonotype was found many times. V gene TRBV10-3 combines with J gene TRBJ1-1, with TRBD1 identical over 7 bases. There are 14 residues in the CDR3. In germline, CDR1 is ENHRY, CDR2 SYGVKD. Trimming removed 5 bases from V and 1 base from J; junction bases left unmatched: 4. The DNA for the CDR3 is TGTGCCATCAGTACTGGACAGGAGAACACTGAAGCTTTCTTT. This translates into CAISTGQENTEAFF.

CDR3 sequence reads: CATSRDLAGSIDTQYF. As DNA, the CDR3 is TGTGCCACCAGCAGAGATCTGGCAGGGTCAATAGATACGCAGTATTTT. This sequence joins TRBV15 and TRBJ2-3; D might be TRBD1 (5 bases). This CDR3 has 16 residues. Germline assignment: CDR1 LNHNV and CDR2 YYDKDF (reference sequence). Trimming removed 0 bases from V and 5 bases from J, with 15 bases in between. Based on the CDR3 plus reference TRBV15 and TRBJ2-3, the full variable domain is DAMVIQNPRYQVTQFGKPVTLSCSQTLNHNVMYWYQQKSSQAPKLLFHYYDKDFNNEADTPDNFQSRRPNTSFCFLDIRSPGLGDTAMYLCATSRDLAGSIDTQYFGPGTRLTVL.